The 4 T cell receptor beta chains given below trace back to one sample, sequenced in a study of control samples from healthy donors and cancer patients. Sequencing used immunoSEQ multiplex PCR; TCRdb keeps in-frame clones, though not all of them. The data hold 75,000 to 100,000 clones, with about 88% observed a single time. Sample: blood. The receptors come from a woman between 45 and 65 years old in good health.

This clone showed up just once. J is TRBJ2-5 and V is TRBV7-2, with TRBD1 matching over 11 bases. Looked up from germline, CDR1 is SGHTA and CDR2 is FQGNSA. The junction had 2 bases not matched to a gene; V was cut back by 1 base and J by 4 bases. The CDR3 extends over 15 amino acids. CDR3 protein: CASSLGGQGGETQYF. In DNA form, the CDR3 reads TGTGCCAGCAGCTTAGGGGGACAGGGGGGAGAGACCCAGTACTTC.

The chain carries TRBV10-3 and TRBJ1-2; possible D gene TRBD1, 5 bases. Deletions cut 2 bases from V and 6 bases from J, with 19 bases between. The CDR3 runs 16 residues. Germline CDR1 ENHRY, CDR2 SYGVKD. The CDR3 DNA sequence: TGTGCCATCAGTGAGCTGTGGGCCCGGGACGATCATGGCTACACCTTC. Encoded protein: CAISELWARDDHGYTF.

This chain connects TRBV10-3 to TRBJ2-7; 9 nucleotides line up with TRBD2. J was trimmed by 3 bases and V by 10 bases; bases with no gene match: 16. The CDR3 is made up of 16 amino acids. Germline CDR1 reads ENHRY; CDR2 reads SYGVKD. The CDR3 DNA follows: TGTGCCACCGGCAATCTCGCGGGGGGGGCCATCTACGAGCAGTACTTC. Its protein product is CATGNLAGGAIYEQYF.

This chain links TRBV20-1 with TRBJ2-1; a possible D gene is TRBD2 (5 bases). Germline CDR1 reads DFQATT; CDR2 reads SNEGSKA (reference sequence). V gave up 6 bases and J gave up 9 bases, with 12 bases separating them. This CDR3 spans 11 amino acids. CDR3 region: CSAPLAREQFF. CDR3 nucleotide sequence: TGCAGTGCACCCTTAGCGCGTGAGCAGTTCTTC.